This entry lists 10 T cell receptor beta chains sequenced from one sample in a study of T cell repertoires in cytomegalovirus infection. No antigen is known for these receptors. One entry per CDR3 protein results from TCRdb running MiXCR on the reads. Of 600,000 to 700,000 distinct CDR3 sequences in the sample, around 30% were seen once. The source was cultured PBMCs, collected from culture after CMV antigen stimulation. Receptors originate from a human donor in good health (CMV status not recorded). Some clones in this sample may be carry-over from other donors' samples.

In this sample, this clonotype turned up a few times. This chain links TRBV7-8 with TRBJ2-7; D may match TRBD1 or TRBD2 (5 bases each). CDR3 length equals 16 residues. V lost 6 bases, J lost 4 bases, and 22 bases lay in between. Germline V gene sequence: CDR1 SGHVS, CDR2 FQNEAQ. The CDR3: CASSSGRGGAAYEQYF. For the CDR3, the DNA is TGTGCCAGCAGTTCGGGACGGGGCGGAGCAGCATACGAGCAGTACTTC.

This clonotype was detected a few times. The chain joins TRBV12-3 or TRBV12-4 to TRBJ1-2, with a tentative D call TRBD1 (5 bases). V was pared by 5 bases and J by 7 bases, with 20 bases between. CDR3 length: 15 amino acids. This CDR3 is CASSKTGTLKSGYTF. DNA for the CDR3: TGTGCCAGCAGTAAGACCGGGACTCTGAAGAGTGGCTACACCTTC.

CDR3 bases: TGTGCCAGCAGTTCCGCCGATTTCTACGAGCAGTACTTC. Translating it yields CASSSADFYEQYF. The chain employs TRBV6-2 or TRBV6-3 and TRBJ2-7, with D uncertain. This CDR3 is built from 13 residues. The germline CDR1 and CDR2 sequences are MNHEY and SVGEGT. V was pared by 4 bases and J by 3 bases, with 10 bases between.

This clonotype occurred many times. The rearrangement links TRBV7-6 to TRBJ2-2; TRBD1 might be the D (6 bases). The CDR3 runs 16 residues. Between the trimmed V and J ends, which lost 5 bases and 4 bases, there was a span of 17 bases. Per the germline V gene, CDR1 is SGHVS and CDR2 is FNYEAQ. DNA of the CDR3: TGTGCCAGCAGCCAGGCTCTTGGGGGCCGCACCGGGGAGCTGTTTTTT. Its translation: CASSQALGGRTGELFF.

There are a few counts of this clonotype. The DNA of the CDR3 is TGTGCCAGCACCCTCGTGGCGGTGAACACTGAAGCTTTCTTT. It translates to CASTLVAVNTEAFF. This chain connects TRBV7-9 to TRBJ1-1; D gene uncertain. CDR1 is SEHNR, CDR2 FQNEAQ, per germline (reference sequence). Trimming stripped 7 bases from V and 0 bases from J, with 12 bases between. CDR3 size: 14 residues.

This clonotype was counted between two and nine times. The V call is TRBV12-3 or TRBV12-4, the J call TRBJ2-2; D is possibly TRBD1 or TRBD2 (5 bases each). V lost 3 bases and J lost 5, with 10 bases in between. The CDR3 is made up of 14 amino acids. Here the CDR3 reads CASSFGGPTGELFF. The CDR3 DNA follows: TGTGCCAGCAGTTTTGGGGGTCCGACCGGGGAGCTGTTTTTT.

The gene calls are TRBV5-1 and TRBJ2-1; D gene unclear. CDR1 is SGHRS and CDR2 is YFSETQ in the germline V gene. The CDR3 is made up of 12 amino acids. Trimming pared 5 bases from V and 8 bases from J, leaving 11 bases between. DNA for the CDR3: TGCGCCAGCAGGATAATATGGGATGAGCAGTTCTTC. Translation: CASRIIWDEQFF.

The chain joins TRBV20-1 to TRBJ1-1; tentative D call: TRBD1 (5 bases). V was shortened by 5 bases and J by 4 bases, with 8 bases between the two germline ends. The CDR3 runs to 11 residues. Germline V lookup: CDR1 DFQATT, CDR2 SNEGSKA (reference sequence). The CDR3 protein is CSAQGATEAFF. Written as DNA, the CDR3 is TGCAGTGCTCAGGGAGCCACTGAAGCTTTCTTT.

V and J are TRBV20-1 and TRBJ2-5, with D possibly matching TRBD2 (7 bases). The germline CDR1 and CDR2 sequences are DFQATT and SNEGSKA (reference sequence). The V and J ends lost 3 bases and 5 bases respectively, with 10 bases between them. CDR3 length: 12 residues. Written as DNA, the CDR3 is TGCAGTGCTAGGAAGGGGGGGGAGACCCAGTACTTC. Protein: CSARKGGETQYF.

The chain is built from TRBV15 and TRBJ2-5; D is unresolved. Germline CDR1 LNHNV, CDR2 YYDKDF (reference sequence). The length of the CDR3 is 17 residues. With 0 bases removed from V and 2 bases from J, the gap between germline ends came to 16 bases. The CDR3 DNA is TGTGCCACCAGCAGAGATCAAGGACCCATGAGACAAGAGACCCAGTACTTC. Protein sequence: CATSRDQGPMRQETQYF.